The 11 T cell receptor beta chains reported below all come from one sample, sequenced in a study of tumor-infiltrating lymphocytes in primary liver carcinoma. Bulk tissue was left unsorted, and RNA and DNA were co-extracted from approximately 20-30 mg of it. The input was around 530 ng total RNA; TCR beta cDNA was made from it with a constant-region primer. Sequencing libraries for TCR beta derived from three nested multiplex PCR rounds that used slightly modified ARM-PCR. It was with TRBV1-TRBV30 forward primers and a C-beta reverse primer that the first two PCR rounds were run, at roughly 11 cycles each. One entry per CDR3 protein, called by TCRdb with MiXCR from the multiplex PCR reads. The sample holds about 120,000 distinct CDR3 sequences, nearly 70% seen once. The material sequenced was tumor-adjacent normal liver tissue. These receptors originate from a woman in her sixties with primary liver carcinoma and hepatitis B virus infection.

This clonotype showed up just once. Being one base from a much bigger clone, this may be a read error. The rearrangement uses TRBV28 and TRBJ2-3; D is possibly TRBD2 (6 bases). Looked up from germline, CDR1 is MDHEN and CDR2 is SYDVKM. Trimming cost V 8 bases and J 2 bases, with 20 bases left between them. This CDR3 has 16 amino acids. The CDR3 protein is CASRRGFGGNTDTQYF. The CDR3 nucleotides are TGTGCCAGCCGTCGGGGGTTCGGCGGGAACACAGATACGCAGTATTTT. Full variable domain (outside the CDR3, taken from reference TRBV28 and TRBJ2-3): DVKVTQSSRYLVKRTGEKVFLECVQDMDHENMFWYRQDPGLGLRLIYFSYDVKMKEKGDIPEGYSVSREKKERFSLILESASTNQTSMYLCASRRGFGGNTDTQYFGPGTRLTVL.

As concerns this clonotype: Germline and junction disagree at one end, which may indicate a read error. This rearrangement joins TRBV29-1 to TRBJ2-1; 7 bases line up with TRBD1. There are 17 residues in the CDR3. Per the germline V gene, CDR1 is SQVTM and CDR2 is ANQGSEA. The CDR3 DNA follows: TGCAGCGTTGAAGGGGTCGGCAGGGGGAGCTCCTACGATGAGCAGTTCTTC. Translating gives CSVEGVGRGSSYDEQFF.

Notes on this clonotype: A read error may explain this, as a much larger clone is one base away. V is TRBV12-3 or TRBV12-4 and J is TRBJ2-5; a weak D match, TRBD1 (6 bases). The CDR3 has 16 residues. The CDR3 DNA reads as TGTACCAGCAGTCCACAGGGTTTGGGATTCTGGGAGACCCAGTACTTC. This encodes CTSSPQGLGFWETQYF.

The chain couples TRBV7-3 to TRBJ2-2, with D maybe TRBD1 (7 bases). V gave up 4 bases and J gave up 13 bases, with 22 bases separating them. Germline V gives CDR1 SGHTA, CDR2 FQGTGA. The CDR3 covers 15 residues. Here the CDR3 reads CASSSQGGITRVLFF. Here the CDR3 DNA reads TGTGCCAGCAGCTCCCAGGGGGGTATCACCAGGGTGCTGTTTTTT.

The genes are TRBV11-2 and TRBJ2-4, with D perhaps TRBD2 (5 bases). The CDR3 length is 17 residues. Germline V gene lookup returns CDR1 SGHAT and CDR2 FQNNGV. Trimming took 5 bases from V and 8 from J, leaving 25 bases between them. CDR3 bases: TGTGCCAGCAGCCCAGGCAGGCTATTAAGAGGGAGAGACATTCAGTACTTC. Its protein is CASSPGRLLRGRDIQYF.

The V gene is TRBV7-8, the J gene TRBJ2-3; D is ambiguous. Germline-derived CDR1 and CDR2 are SGHVS and FQNEAQ. CDR3 length: 17 amino acids. The ends were cut back, 1 base at V and 2 bases at J, with 16 bases in the middle. The CDR3 sequence: CASSLVATPSLTDTQYF. The CDR3 region has the DNA TGTGCCAGCAGCTTAGTTGCGACTCCTTCTCTCACAGATACGCAGTATTTT.

With regard to this clonotype: This is likely a read error, given that the CDR3 carries no conserved phenylalanine or tryptophan at its end. This chain uses TRBV29-1 with TRBJ1-1, with D maybe TRBD1 (5 bases). CDR3 size: 14 residues. The germline V gene has CDR1 SQVTM and CDR2 ANQGSEA. V was clipped by 6 bases and J by 7 bases, with 21 bases between them. The CDR3 region is CSVRRGGEDSEAFL. The CDR3 nucleotides are TGCAGCGTCCGACGGGGAGGGGAAGACAGTGAAGCTTTCCTT.

As to this clonotype: A much larger clone sits a single nucleotide away, making a read error possible. The chain joins TRBV5-1 to TRBJ1-6, with D hard to call. From germline, CDR1 is SGHRS and CDR2 YFSETQ. The length of the CDR3 is 11 residues. CDR3 protein: CTSSLDGPLHF. DNA for the CDR3: TGCACCAGCAGCTTGGACGGACCCCTCCACTTT.

In this sample, this clonotype turned up a few times. The J gene is TRBJ2-7, the V gene TRBV28; 11 bases map to TRBD2. This CDR3 is 15 amino acids long. Germline V gene sequence: CDR1 MDHEN, CDR2 SYDVKM. Unmatched junction bases numbered 6, after V lost 6 bases and J lost 2 bases. The CDR3 DNA reads as TGTGCCAGCAGACCAACTAGCGGGGGCACCTACGAGCAGTACTTC. Protein product: CASRPTSGGTYEQYF.

The chain carries TRBV13 and TRBJ2-1, with TRBD1 identical over 9 bases. From germline, CDR1 is PRHDT and CDR2 FYEKMQ (reference sequence). CDR3 length equals 15 residues. V shed 4 bases, J shed 5 bases, and the junction held 6 bases outside the gene matches. CDR3 bases: TGTGCCAGCAGCTGGGGACAGGGAGGCAACAATGAGCAGTTCTTC. This codes for CASSWGQGGNNEQFF.

As for this clonotype: One end of the junction fails to match germline, which may point to a read error. J is TRBJ2-1 and V is TRBV5-4; 10 nucleotides align to TRBD2. In germline, CDR1 is SGHNT, CDR2 YYREEE (reference sequence). The CDR3 has 18 amino acids. The CDR3 DNA reads TGTGCCAGCAGCCTCAGTACCATAGCGGGAGGTAAGGGGAATGAGCAATCCTTC. Translating gives CASSLSTIAGGKGNEQSF.